One T cell receptor (beta chain) is described in this entry. The antigen this receptor binds is unknown. No per-base quality is available; no much larger clone lies one base away. The V end gives up 6 bases and the J end 6 bases, leaving 10 bases in the junction not matched to a gene. Its CDR3 holds 15 amino acids, cysteine through phenylalanine. The read is trimmed to its CDR3 DNA, 45 bases read in frame from base 1. In the germline V gene, CDR1 corresponds to SGHNT and CDR2 to YENEEA. These data come from a study of cytomegalovirus exposure and HLA in healthy donors (dated by TCRdb to 2016 to 2017). Study-wide context: An earlier analysis of 587 of the donors reported 276 Gb of sequence data and 90 million to 120 million unique TCR beta sequences obtained from around 180 million T cells. An early release that covered roughly 600 HLA-typed donors contained 250 to 350 gigabases of sequencing data and tens of millions of unique TCR sequences. Genome-wide SNP genotypes for about 65% of the roughly 670 donors were used in a later genetic analysis, which treated that subset as a discovery cohort. In an earlier analysis of 500 to 650 of the donors, high-throughput TCR beta sequencing was used to judge whether each TCR beta V gene segment behaved as functional or pseudogenic. Of the 350 to 450 genotyped donors, approximately 83% fell in the genetic ancestry cluster associated with self-reported Caucasian donors. To predict cytomegalovirus infection status, the study brought together high-throughput TCR immunosequencing, statistical association of individual TCRs with disease status, and machine learning. Typing coverage varied by locus: roughly 629-630 donors for A, B, C, DRB1 and DQB1; approximately 560 for DQA1; nearly 610 for DPA1; roughly 450 for DPB1. The study was designed to test whether signatures of past pathogen exposure could be identified by cataloging public T cell receptors. Alongside the repertoire data, information on donor age, sex, ethnicity and CMV serostatus was compiled. Among several hundred genotyped donors of the cohort, an average of about 240,000 unique TCR beta nucleotide sequences was sequenced per donor, of which approximately 18% were non-productive. HLA typing covered class I and class II loci at four-digit resolution. To study patterns of TCR occurrence, a later analysis re-analyzed previously published TCR beta repertoires from 600 to 750 donors and added high-resolution HLA genotyping. In addition to the first cohort of 666 subjects, a separate validation cohort of 100 to 150 different subjects was used. Rather than using new phenotypic data, the later analysis identified candidate immune exposures from TCR beta sequences and from how often those sequences occurred across donors. Every discovery cohort repertoire had been produced on one sequencing platform. Because of strong linkage in the cohort, a handful of DR-DQ haplotypes were treated as single units for association and clustering. Using immunosequencing, the study profiled T cell repertoires from 640 or so subjects and related those repertoires to cytomegalovirus serostatus. Overall study results and their limits: While some public TCRs were present in many individuals, most TCR sequences turned up only very rarely across donors. V-gene and J-gene trimming of TCR beta chains was associated with a missense DCLRE1C variant in a later genetic analysis, and the association was replicated in an independent cohort. Because HLA typing was missing for some donors at each locus, association tests included only the typed subset. In a later analysis, TCR association rates were found to vary across HLA loci, with the most associated TCRs seen for DRB1 alleles and the fewest for HLA-C alleles. The study listed 164 TCR beta chains as associated with cytomegalovirus. Correlated functional status among segregating V segments might be attributable to linkage disequilibrium, but an unknown experimental factor could not be ruled out. Because counts were too low, seventeen rarely observed V segments, including chromosome 9 orphons, were left out of the earlier analysis of 587 of the donors. Roughly uniform sequencing depth across donors was assumed in presence/absence analyses, although this assumption may not hold. A further reported finding was that TCR beta sequences accurately predicted the HLA-A and HLA-B alleles for most subjects in the first cohort. In a later analysis, HLA-associated TCR beta chains showed more clonal expansion and lower generation probabilities than non-associated chains that were equally common. This cohort had only TCR beta chains sequenced, and the lack of alpha or paired-chain data limited which features could be detected. Specific HLA alleles were associated with more than 15,000 TCR beta sequences at a false discovery rate of 0.05 in a later analysis. It was suggested by the authors that the approach could potentially be generalized to other disease states and immunological phenotypes. An earlier analysis of approximately 600 of the donors showed that most TCR beta V segments appeared in productive rearrangements either about 90% or about 30% of the time, which broadly matched IMGT annotations. The classifier was reported to diagnose cytomegalovirus status with high specificity and sensitivity in both the original cohort and the validation cohort. Some IMGT-functional V segments, including TRBV6-2 and TRBV6-3, could not be told apart with the 87-base-pair reads, so those segments were excluded. A cluster of highly shared sequence variants was judged likely to be a technical artifact of the sequencing pipeline. Most CMV-associated TCR beta chains appeared to be HLA-restricted in a later analysis, and the HLA associations seemed to be driven largely by CMV exposure. Several of the top co-occurrence clusters appeared to be linked to parvovirus B19, influenza, CMV and Epstein-Barr virus, according to a later analysis. Three of the identified cytomegalovirus-associated TCR beta chains were confirmed in vitro to be specific for cytomegalovirus antigens. According to a later genetic analysis, donors in an Asian-associated ancestry cluster had fewer N-insertions in productive TCRs than the roughly 700-donor mean. Assigning TCR associations to individual alleles was difficult when HLA alleles, especially DR and DQ, strongly co-occurred. For the cohort, immune exposure information was limited to CMV serostatus.

The cohort consisted of some 670 healthy bone marrow donors. All cohort members were sampled while nominally healthy, although unrecorded immune exposures were likely present. The donor tested CMV seronegative and was one of the 352 seronegative cohort members. Each donor provided a peripheral blood sample, and peripheral blood mononuclear cells were used for TCR beta sequencing. Genomic DNA was extracted from the blood cell samples with the Qiagen DNeasy Blood Extraction Kit. Receptors were amplified or captured by the immunoSEQ multiplex PCR assay. For the multiplex PCR, a mixture combining 60 forward primers for TCR Vbeta segments and 13 reverse primers for TCR Jbeta segments was used. The CDR3 region of rearranged TCR beta genes was amplified from genomic DNA with a multiplex PCR assay. Amplified TCR beta libraries were sequenced as 87-base-pair reads on the Illumina HiSeq System. Per the authors' processing: In a later analysis, tens of millions of unique TCR beta chains were counted across the 500 to 850 repertoires, and around 10 million of these chains were shared by at least two donors. Raw reads were error-corrected and collapsed into unique sequences by a nearest-neighbor algorithm in which closely related sequences were merged to remove PCR and sequencing errors. CDR3 sequences were aligned to IMGT reference sequences to assign V, D and J gene segments. Each retained sequence needed at least a six-nucleotide match to both a V gene segment and a J gene segment. A rearrangement counted as productive if the CDR3 had no stop codons and remained in frame with V and J, and every other rearrangement counted as non-productive. Following IMGT convention, CDR3 was defined as the stretch from the second conserved V-encoded cysteine to the conserved J-encoded phenylalanine. Sequences without an unambiguous match to a single V gene segment were excluded from the earlier analysis of a few hundred of the donors. In an earlier analysis of some 590 of the donors, a V segment was called functional when productive rearrangements were above 56.7%, and segregating when the standard deviation between donors exceeded 5%. A statistical classification framework was developed to diagnose cytomegalovirus status using the catalog of TCR beta chain sequences. In a later analysis, TCR nucleotide sequences were compared against IMGT/GENE-DB human TR gene sequences so that V and J genes could be assigned. In a later analysis, CDR3 sequences and most-parsimonious VDJ recombination scenarios were assigned using the TCRdist pipeline. In a later analysis, each TCR beta chain was defined by its CDR3 amino acid sequence together with its V-gene family, and reads lacking a unique V-gene family were excluded. As a way to deal with suspected cross-contamination and a sequencing artifact, a later analysis dropped roughly 620 nucleotide sequences that were highly shared and had low generation probability. For each public chain, a later analysis derived a clonal expansion index from normalized ranks of inferred template counts within each repertoire. A later analysis computed generation probabilities with a VDJ recombination model fitted to out-of-frame rearrangements, and checked the results against IGoR. In a later analysis, hypergeometric tests were used to score TCR-TCR, TCR-HLA and TCR-CMV co-occurrence, with a repertoire-size bias correction applied to TCR pairs. A later analysis estimated false discovery rates by permuting HLA or CMV assignments 20 times. A later analysis grouped co-occurring TCRs with DBSCAN, adding TCRdist sequence similarity when clustering within HLA-allele-positive subsets. Repertoires with fewer than 30,000 or more than 120,000 public chains were left out of co-occurrence clustering, as were four to six repertoires with anomalous nucleotide sharing. TCRdb mirrors the immuneACCESS table, restricted to in-frame sequences. Some clones are absent from its copies; in checked studies, under half trace to an unresolved V gene, and the reason for the others is unknown. That table supplies the V and J calls and clone size; D and trimming were determined from the DNA. In this sample the table shows some 130,000 clones, around 75% of which occur a single time. The biggest ten clones account for about 2.9% of the sample.

Recombination connected TRBV11-3 to TRBJ2-1; 8 middle bases align to TRBD2. Sequencing was performed on PBMCs. This TCR was sampled from a man in his forties in good health and CMV-seronegative. The bases read TGTGCCAGCAGTCCTACGGGAGGGCCCGGCAATGAGCAGTTCTTC. Translated, this is CASSPTGGPGNEQFF.